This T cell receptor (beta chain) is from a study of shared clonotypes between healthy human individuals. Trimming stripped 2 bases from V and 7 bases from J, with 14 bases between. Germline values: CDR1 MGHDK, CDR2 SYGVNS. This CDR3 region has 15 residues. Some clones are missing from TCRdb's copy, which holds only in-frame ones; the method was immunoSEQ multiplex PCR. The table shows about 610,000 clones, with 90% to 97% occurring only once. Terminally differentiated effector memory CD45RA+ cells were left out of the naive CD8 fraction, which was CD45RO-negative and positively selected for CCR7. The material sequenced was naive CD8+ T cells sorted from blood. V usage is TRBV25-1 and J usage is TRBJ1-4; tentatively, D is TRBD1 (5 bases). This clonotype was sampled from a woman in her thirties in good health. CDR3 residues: CASSETSGVSEKLFF. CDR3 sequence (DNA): TGTGCCAGCAGTGAAACGTCGGGGGTTTCTGAAAAACTGTTTTTT.